The present entry profiles one T cell receptor beta chain with its context. Library preparation (for TCRbeta) was performed with unique molecular identifiers. One entry per CDR3 protein results from TCRdb running MiXCR on the PCR reads. The data hold fewer than 500,000 distinct CDR3 sequences, with 43% observed a single time. The sample originates from a study of T-cell reconstitution after alpha-beta-depleted transplantation in children. The sequence came from a girl between 2 and 10 years old with aplastic anemia, due to receive a stem cell transplant. Sequenced here: PBMCs, sampled before TCRalphabeta/CD19-depleted stem cell transplant.

The CDR3 loop reads CASSAVGGENTIYF. The CDR3 bases are TGCGCCAGCAGTGCCGTCGGGGGTGAAAACACCATATATTTT. The chain combines TRBV5-1 with TRBJ1-3, with D perhaps matching TRBD1 (5 bases). V lost 5 bases and J 6 bases, leaving 15 bases between the germline ends. CDR1 and CDR2 from the germline V gene are SGHRS and YFSETQ. The CDR3 loop spans 14 amino acids.